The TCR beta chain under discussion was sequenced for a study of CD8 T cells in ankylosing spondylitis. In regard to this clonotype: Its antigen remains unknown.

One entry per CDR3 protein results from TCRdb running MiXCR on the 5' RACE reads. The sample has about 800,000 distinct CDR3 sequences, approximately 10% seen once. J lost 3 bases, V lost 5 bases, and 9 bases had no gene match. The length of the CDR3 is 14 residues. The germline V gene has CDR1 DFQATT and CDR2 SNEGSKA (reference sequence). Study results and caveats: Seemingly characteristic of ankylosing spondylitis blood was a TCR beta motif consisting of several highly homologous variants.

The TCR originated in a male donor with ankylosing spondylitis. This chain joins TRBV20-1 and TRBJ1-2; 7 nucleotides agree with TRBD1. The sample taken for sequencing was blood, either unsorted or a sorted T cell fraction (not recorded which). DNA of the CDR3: TGCAGTGCTCCTGAGATAACAGGGGACTATGGCTACACCTTC. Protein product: CSAPEITGDYGYTF.